One and the same sample provided the 8 T cell receptor beta chains below, sequenced in a study of T-cell memory formation after mild COVID-19. TCRdb processed the 5' RACE reads anew with MiXCR; each CDR3 protein has one entry. This table holds roughly 480,000 distinct CDR3 sequences, approximately 25% found once. Sequenced: PBMCs or a T cell subset sorted from them (not recorded which). These receptors all come from an adult woman who had mild COVID-19 (a few samples of this study predate the infection). Cell type and time point are not known.

In its sample, this clonotype was seen a few times. The V call is TRBV6-1, the J call TRBJ2-1, with D perhaps TRBD2 (7 bases). V was shortened by 1 base and J by 14 bases, with 12 bases between the two germline ends. Germline V gene sequence: CDR1 MNHNS, CDR2 SASEGT. The CDR3 is 12 amino acids. Written as DNA, the CDR3 is TGTGCCAGCAGTGAAGAGGGGGGGGTCGAGTTCTTC. Encoded protein: CASSEEGGVEFF.

V gene TRBV7-9 combines with J gene TRBJ2-7; maybe TRBD2 (6 bases). Trimming cost V 2 bases and J 5 bases, with 13 bases left between them. Germline V gene lookup returns CDR1 SEHNR and CDR2 FQNEAQ (reference sequence). The CDR3 contains 14 residues. CDR3 DNA: TGTGCCAGCAGCTTACCCGGGGGTGCCCACGAGCAGTACTTC. This translates into CASSLPGGAHEQYF.

V gene TRBV7-9 combines with J gene TRBJ2-3; tentative D call: TRBD2 (5 bases). V was clipped by 5 bases and J by 2 bases, with 11 bases between them. Germline CDR1 is SEHNR and CDR2 is FQNEAQ (reference sequence). The CDR3 has 14 amino acids. The CDR3 reads CASSQPGYTDTQYF. The DNA of the CDR3 is TGTGCCAGCAGCCAACCGGGGTACACAGATACGCAGTATTTT. Full variable domain (rest looked up from reference TRBV7-9 and TRBJ2-3): DTGVSQNPRHKITKRGQNVTFRCDPISEHNRLYWYRQTLGQGPEFLTYFQNEAQLEKSRLLSDRFSAERPKGSFSTLEIQRTEQGDSAMYLCASSQPGYTDTQYFGPGTRLTVL.

J is TRBJ1-2 and V is TRBV20-1; D might be TRBD1 (6 bases). Trimming cost V 2 bases and J 8 bases, with 21 bases left between them. Germline CDR1 and CDR2: DFQATT and SNEGSKA (reference sequence). This CDR3 spans 15 amino acids. In DNA, the CDR3 is TGCAGTGCTAGACAACAGGGTAATGTCCGTTCCGGCTACACCTTC. As protein: CSARQQGNVRSGYTF.

This chain links TRBV13 with TRBJ2-3, with TRBD2 identical over 9 bases. This CDR3 has 15 amino acids. V lost 6 bases and J lost 2; bases outside the gene matches: 6. Germline CDR1 PRHDT, CDR2 FYEKMQ (reference sequence). The CDR3 nucleotides read TGTGCCAGCAGTTCGAGACTAGCGGTCACAGATACGCAGTATTTT. The encoded protein is CASSSRLAVTDTQYF.

The V call is TRBV5-1, the J call TRBJ1-1, with D maybe TRBD1 (6 bases). Deletions cut 0 bases from V and 1 base from J, with 13 bases between. In germline, CDR1 is SGHRS, CDR2 YFSETQ. This CDR3 is 16 amino acids long. CDR3 loop: CASSLASGTRNTEAFF. In DNA form, the CDR3 reads TGCGCCAGCAGCTTGGCCTCCGGGACAAGGAACACTGAAGCTTTCTTT.

The CDR3 DNA is TGTGCCAGCTCACGGACCCCCGGGACTAGCCTGGATACGCAGTATTTT. This codes for CASSRTPGTSLDTQYF. This chain uses TRBV18 with TRBJ2-3; 9 nucleotides agree with TRBD2. Germline loops: CDR1 KGHSH, CDR2 LQKENI. V was clipped by 4 bases and J by 6 bases; unmatched bases: 11. The length of the CDR3 is 16 residues.

This chain connects TRBV5-6 to TRBJ1-1; 7 bases align to TRBD1. The CDR3 is 15 amino acids. V was pared by 7 bases and J by 1 base, with 10 bases of the junction left unmatched. In germline, CDR1 is SGHDT, CDR2 YYEEEE. The CDR3 region has the DNA TGTGCCAGCCACACCGCGGGACAGAGGAACACTGAAGCTTTCTTT. It specifies CASHTAGQRNTEAFF.